The T cell receptor beta chain described here comes from a study of T cells in women clearing cervical HPV infection. Turning to the study itself: Women with histologically confirmed HPV16-related CIN3 or worse, 2 with invasive cancer, served as cases.

This CDR3 comprises 14 residues. V was trimmed by 5 bases and J by 2 bases, leaving 13 bases between them. Germline CDR1 and CDR2: SGHVS and FQNEAQ. Concerning this clone: The sequenced fragment ends 3 residues before the CDR3 boundary, so the rest is inferred from the germline J gene.

The assay was immunoSEQ multiplex PCR, and TCRdb's table has in-frame clones only and misses some. The repertoire table contains about 21,000 clones. Input material: blood buffy coat. The sequence was collected from a woman aged 18-70 years with a cervical HPV16 infection that either progressed to CIN3+ or cleared (not recorded which). The chain couples TRBV7-8 to TRBJ2-7, with D maybe TRBD2 (5 bases). The sequenced part of the CDR3 DNA is TGTGCCAGCAGCCCCGGGGTCCCCCCCTACGAG. It is translated as CASSPGVPPYE. The CDR3 in its entirety is CASSPGVPPYEQYF. Based on the CDR3 plus reference TRBV7-8 and TRBJ2-7, the full variable domain is GAGVSQSPRYKVAKRGQDVALRCDPISGHVSLFWYQQALGQGPEFLTYFQNEAQLDKSGLPSDRFFAERPEGSVSTLKIQRTQQEDSAVYLCASSPGVPPYEQYFGPGTRLTVT.